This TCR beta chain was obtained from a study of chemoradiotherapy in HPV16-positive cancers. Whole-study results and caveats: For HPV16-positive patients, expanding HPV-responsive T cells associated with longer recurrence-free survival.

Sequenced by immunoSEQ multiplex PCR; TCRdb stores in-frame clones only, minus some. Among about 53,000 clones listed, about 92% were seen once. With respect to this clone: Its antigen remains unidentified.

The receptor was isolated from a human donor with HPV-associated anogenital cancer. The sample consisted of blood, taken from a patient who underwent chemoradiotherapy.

CDR3 protein: CASSSGDRGVYEQYF. DNA of the CDR3: TGTGCCAGCAGCTCGGGGGACAGGGGGGTCTACGAGCAGTACTTC. The chain combines TRBV11-3 with TRBJ2-7, with 11 bases identical to TRBD1. V shed 4 bases and J 3 bases; nucleotides not matched to a gene: 5. Germline V gene data show CDR1 as SGHNT and CDR2 as YENEEA. The CDR3 extends over 15 amino acids.